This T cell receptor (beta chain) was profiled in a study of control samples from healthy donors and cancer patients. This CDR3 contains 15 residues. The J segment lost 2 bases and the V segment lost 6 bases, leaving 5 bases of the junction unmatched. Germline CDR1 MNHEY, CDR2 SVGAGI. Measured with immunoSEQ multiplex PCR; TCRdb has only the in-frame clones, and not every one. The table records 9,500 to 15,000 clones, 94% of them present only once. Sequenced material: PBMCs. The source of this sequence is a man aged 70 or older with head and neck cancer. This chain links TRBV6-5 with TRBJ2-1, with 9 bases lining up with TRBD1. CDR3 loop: CASRGTGRAYNEQFF. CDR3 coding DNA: TGTGCCAGCAGAGGGACAGGGCGAGCCTACAATGAGCAGTTCTTC.